The 12 T cell receptor beta chains in this list originate from one sample, sequenced in a study of vaccination effects on CD4 cells after COVID-19 (dated by TCRdb to between 2020 and 2023). The ViraFEST assay stimulated PBMC with viral peptide pools and then used TCR sequencing to identify antigen-specific CD4+ T cell clonotypes by expansion. After about 9 days of culture, CD4+ T cells were isolated with the EasySep CD4+ T cell isolation kit. Participants received two doses of either the BNT162b2 or the mRNA-1273 mRNA SARS-CoV-2 vaccine. Receptor amplification or capture employed the immunoSEQ multiplex PCR assay. TCRdb retrieved this table from immuneACCESS and kept in-frame rearrangements only. Not all clones are present; in checked studies, unresolved V genes account for under half, and no reason is known for the remainder. For this sample the table gives under 40,000 clones, of which approximately 82% were detected only once. In total, the top ten clones hold roughly 2% of the sample.

Antigen specificity for these receptors is unknown. The sequenced sample was CD4+ T cells from PBMCs cultured with HCoV-NL63 spike peptides, obtained after COVID-19 vaccination. The cell subset or site label for this specimen denotes: HCoV-NL63 spike overlapping peptide pool stimulation. The receptors here all came from a human donor who received a COVID-19 vaccine. Some clones in this sample may be carry-over from other donors' samples.

The V gene is TRBV6-1, the J gene TRBJ1-4, with a possible D match to TRBD1 (6 bases). This CDR3 is built from 15 residues. Trimming took off 2 bases at V and 8 bases at J, with 15 bases between the two ends. Per the germline V gene, CDR1 is MNHNS and CDR2 is SASEGT. This chain's CDR3 is CASSEPRGGSEKLFF. In DNA form, the CDR3 reads TGTGCCAGCAGTGAACCGCGAGGGGGATCGGAAAAACTGTTTTTT.

The chain has TRBV11-3 and TRBJ1-1, with D possibly being TRBD1 (6 bases). The CDR3 length is 14 residues. V was trimmed by 5 bases and J by 3 bases, leaving 13 bases between them. From germline, CDR1 is SGHNT and CDR2 YENEEA. CDR3 sequence: CASSRGRFDTEAFF. The CDR3, as DNA: TGTGCCAGCAGCCGGGGGCGATTTGACACTGAAGCTTTCTTT.

The genes are TRBV29-1 and TRBJ1-4; D possibly corresponds to TRBD1 (5 bases). This CDR3 is 12 amino acids long. CDR1 and CDR2 from the germline V gene are SQVTM and ANQGSEA. The germline V and J ends were trimmed by 4 bases and 5 bases, with 8 bases remaining between them. The CDR3: CSVVDNNEKLFF. The CDR3 nucleotides read TGCAGCGTTGTGGACAACAATGAAAAACTGTTTTTT. Based on the CDR3 plus reference TRBV29-1 and TRBJ1-4, the full variable domain is SAVISQKPSRDICQRGTSLTIQCQVDSQVTMMFWYRQQPGQSLTLIATANQGSEATYESGFVIDKFPISRPNLTFSTLTVSNMSPEDSSIYLCSVVDNNEKLFFGSGTQLSVL.

The V call is TRBV11-3, the J call TRBJ2-5; TRBD1 aligns across 9 bases. Losses at the gene ends were 3 bases for V and 1 base for J; bases not matched to a gene: 0. Germline CDR1 reads SGHNT; CDR2 reads YENEEA. The CDR3 contains 14 residues. The CDR3 DNA is TGTGCCAGCAGCTTGGGACAGGGCCAAGAGACCCAGTACTTC. It codes for CASSLGQGQETQYF.

The chain couples TRBV3-1 (or the pseudogene TRBV3-2) to TRBJ2-1; 8 bases line up with TRBD1. CDR3 length: 14 amino acids. The trim removed 4 bases at V and 7 bases at J, leaving 6 bases unmatched. The germline gives CDR1 LGHDT, CDR2 YNNKEL (reference sequence). The CDR3 reads CASSPGQGTNEQFF. CDR3 DNA: TGTGCCAGCAGCCCCGGACAGGGAACTAATGAGCAGTTCTTC.

The chain combines TRBV4-1 with TRBJ1-2; D not certain. This CDR3 has 15 residues. CDR1 is MGHRA, CDR2 YSYEKL, per germline. Trimming took 3 bases from V and 4 from J, leaving 15 bases between them. The CDR3 bases are TGCGCCAGCAGCCAGGAAGGGAGGGTGTCCTATGGCTACACCTTC. It codes for CASSQEGRVSYGYTF.

This clone was seen just once. V gene TRBV21-1 combines with J gene TRBJ1-1; the table's D gene call, TRBD1, was not cross checked with the DNA. TRBV21-1 is reported as a pseudogene. The CDR3 runs to 16 residues. DNA for the CDR3: TGTGCCAGCAGCAATGAGATGACGACAGGGAACACTGAAGCTTTCTTT. Encoded protein: CASSNEMTTGNTEAFF.

The chain joins TRBV2 to TRBJ2-5; the match to TRBD1 covers 7 bases. CDR1 and CDR2 (germline): SNHLY, FYNNEI. The CDR3 sequence is 13 residues long. V was clipped by 8 bases and J by 0 bases; unmatched bases: 3. As DNA, the CDR3 is TGTGCCAGCGGGACAGTCTACCAAGAGACCCAGTACTTC. Amino acid sequence: CASGTVYQETQYF.

This chain uses TRBV7-2 with TRBJ2-7, with D possibly matching TRBD2 (6 bases). Trimming took off 2 bases at V and 5 bases at J, with 10 bases between the two ends. This CDR3 has 13 residues. Germline CDR1 reads SGHTA; CDR2 reads FQGNSA. The CDR3 nucleotides read TGTGCCAGCAGCTTAAGGGCGGGACACGAGCAGTACGTC. Translating gives CASSLRAGHEQYV.

The rearrangement links TRBV6-1 to TRBJ2-7; D is undetermined. The germline CDR1 and CDR2 sequences are MNHNS and SASEGT. V shed 3 bases and J shed 2 bases, with 5 bases lying between them. The CDR3 covers 12 residues. The CDR3 here is CASSDLAYEQYV. CDR3 bases: TGTGCCAGCAGTGATTTGGCCTACGAGCAGTACGTC.

This clone was seen a handful of times. The CDR3 DNA follows: TGTGCCAGCAGCTTGGAGACAGGGAATCCGTCAAATGAGCAGTTCTTC. This sequence encodes CASSLETGNPSNEQFF. This chain connects TRBV5-6 to TRBJ2-1, with 7 nucleotides matching TRBD1. V shed 0 bases, J shed 7 bases, and the junction held 10 bases outside the gene matches. Germline-derived CDR1 and CDR2 are SGHDT and YYEEEE. CDR3 length: 16 amino acids.

The rearrangement links TRBV12-5 to TRBJ2-1; no definite D call. The CDR3 has 12 amino acids. CDR1 and CDR2 from the germline V gene are LGHNT and FRNRAP. V was shortened by 1 base and J by 12 bases, with 10 bases between the two germline ends. CDR3 residues: CASGLANSPQFF. For the CDR3, the DNA is TGTGCTAGTGGTTTGGCAAACAGTCCGCAGTTCTTC.